Listed below are T cell receptor beta chains from one sample, sequenced in a study of shared clonotypes between healthy human individuals. The method was immunoSEQ multiplex PCR; TCRdb's version includes in-frame clones alone and lacks a portion of them. Here the sample spans 2 million to 2.5 million clones, 93% being singletons. Sequencing used naive CD4+ T cells from PBMCs. Receptor source: a man between 18 and 29 years old in good health. Some clones in this sample may be carry-over from other donors' samples. Each CDR3 is given with its conserved first and last residue. D genes are given only for firm matches. Clone size, where shown, is once, few, many, or a class for clones that have expanded.

clone_size j_call cdr3_length v_call d_call cdr3_nt cdr3_aa
. TRBJ2-7 16 TRBV5-4 TRBD2 TGTGCCAGCAGCTTGGCCCGGACGCGGGGGGGAGTCGAGCAGTACTTC CASSLARTRGGVEQYF
. TRBJ2-7 16 TRBV6-5 TRBD2 TGTGCCAGCAGTTACTCGGGACTAGCGGGAGGCTACGAGCAGTACTTC CASSYSGLAGGYEQYF
few TRBJ1-1 16 TRBV5-1 TRBD1 TGCGCCAGCAGCTGGGACAGGGGGCGCGTGAACACTGAAGCTTTCTTT CASSWDRGRVNTEAFF
. TRBJ1-2 14 TRBV7-2 . TGTGCCAGCAGCTTAATGGTCCAGTACTATGGCTACACCTTC CASSLMVQYYGYTF
. TRBJ2-7 14 TRBV6-5 TRBD1 TGTGCCAGCAGTCTAACGACAGGGCAATACGAGCAGTACTTC CASSLTTGQYEQYF
. TRBJ2-3 16 TRBV5-1 TRBD2 TGCGCCAGCAGCCCGGACTCCCGGGGGGGCACAGATACGCAGTATTTT CASSPDSRGGTDTQYF
. TRBJ2-1 17 TRBV4-1 TRBD2 TGCGCCAGCAGCCGGAAAGGGACTGGCGGGAGGGCTGATGAGCAGTTCTTC CASSRKGTGGRADEQFF
once TRBJ2-5 15 TRBV5-1 . TGCGCCAGCAGCCCCACAGGGAATTTTGCCGAGACCCAGTACTTC CASSPTGNFAETQYF
. TRBJ2-7 15 TRBV19 TRBD1 TGTGCCAGTAGTACCCTGCCGGGACAGGGTCACGAGCAGTACTTC CASSTLPGQGHEQYF
. TRBJ1-2 14 TRBV5-1 TRBD1 TGCGCCAGCAGCGAGGGACAGGTCTCTGATGGCTACACCTTC CASSEGQVSDGYTF
. TRBJ2-7 15 TRBV5-1 . TGCGCCAGCAGCCCCAACGGGGGCAGGCCTACGGAGCAGTACTTC CASSPNGGRPTEQYF
. TRBJ2-4 13 TRBV30 . TGTGCCTGGAGACAGGTAGCCAAAAACATTCAGTACTTC CAWRQVAKNIQYF
. TRBJ1-3 14 TRBV9 . TGTGCCAGCAGCGCAGACAGCTCTGGAAACACCATATATTTT CASSADSSGNTIYF
. TRBJ2-5 16 TRBV5-1 . TGCGCCAGCAGCCCCGCTCCCGGGACACGATTGGAGACCCAGTACTTC CASSPAPGTRLETQYF
. TRBJ2-2 17 TRBV4-2 TRBD2 TGTGCCAGCAGCCGAGAGGGACTAGCGTCCAACACCGGGGAGCTGTTTTTT CASSREGLASNTGELFF
. TRBJ1-1 13 TRBV28 . TGTGCCAGCAGTTTAACGGGGACCGTTGAAGCTTTCTTT CASSLTGTVEAFF
. TRBJ2-2 18 TRBV7-9 . TGTGCCAGCAGCAATGCTAGGCCAAACCCGGAGGGGCTCGGGGAGCTGTTTTTT CASSNARPNPEGLGELFF
. TRBJ1-6 13 TRBV30 . TGTGCCTGGAGTCCCCGTCCTGACCAACCCCTCCACTTT CAWSPRPDQPLHF
. TRBJ2-3 16 TRBV5-1 TRBD1 TGCGCCAGCAGCTCTGGGGACAGGGCGAGCACAGATACGCAGTATTTT CASSSGDRASTDTQYF
. TRBJ1-1 15 TRBV9 . TGTGCCAGCAGCATCAGTGGTAGGGGAAACACTGAAGCTTTCTTT CASSISGRGNTEAFF
. TRBJ1-4 16 TRBV28 TRBD1 TGTGCCAGCAGTGTAACCCCCTGGGACAGTCACGAAAAACTGTTTTTT CASSVTPWDSHEKLFF
. TRBJ1-5 12 TRBV28 . TGTGCCAGCAGTCCTCCAAGGCAGCCCCAGCATTTT CASSPPRQPQHF
once TRBJ1-4 15 TRBV5-1 . TGCGCCAGCAGCTCCTCAGGGCCCCCTAATGAAAAACTGTTTTTT CASSSSGPPNEKLFF
. TRBJ2-1 15 TRBV11-3 TRBD2 TGTGCCAGCAGCTTTGGCGGGAGTTCCTACAATGAGCAGTTCTTC CASSFGGSSYNEQFF
. TRBJ2-5 15 TRBV5-1 TRBD2 TGCGCCAGCAGTCCTGGGACTAGCGTTTGGGAGACCCAGTACTTC CASSPGTSVWETQYF
. TRBJ1-3 14 TRBV7-2 . TGTGCCAGCAGCTTCGGAGTCCCGGGAAACACCATATATTTT CASSFGVPGNTIYF
. TRBJ1-2 14 TRBV27 . TGTGCCAGCAGTCCCGAGCCTCCTCTACATGGCTACACCTTC CASSPEPPLHGYTF
. TRBJ2-1 15 TRBV4-2 TRBD2 TGTGCCAGCAGCCAAGATAGCGGGAGGGCCAATGAGCAGTTCTTC CASSQDSGRANEQFF
. TRBJ1-1 14 TRBV19 . TGTGCCAGTAGTATGACAGTGATGAACACTGAAGCTTTCTTT CASSMTVMNTEAFF
. TRBJ1-5 15 TRBV4-2 . TGTGCCAGCAGCCAAGAGAGGTATAGCAATCAGCCCCAGCATTTT CASSQERYSNQPQHF
. TRBJ2-2 15 TRBV5-1 . TGCGCCAGCAGCTTTGGCACGGGGAACACCGGGGAGCTGTTTTTT CASSFGTGNTGELFF
once TRBJ2-6 17 TRBV19 . TGTGCCAGTAGTAGGCCGGGAACCTCTCTGGGGGCCAACGTCCTGACTTTC CASSRPGTSLGANVLTF
. TRBJ2-2 18 TRBV2 TRBD2 TGTGCCAGCAGAAGCCGAACTAGCGCCGGAGGAGGCACCGGGGAGCTGTTTTTT CASRSRTSAGGGTGELFF
once TRBJ2-5 15 TRBV5-1 TRBD1 TGCGCCAGCAGCCCCAATTCTGACAGGGGAGAGACCCAGTACTTC CASSPNSDRGETQYF
. TRBJ1-2 15 TRBV9 . TGTGCCAGCAGCCCACGACCGACAGAGAACTATGGCTACACCTTC CASSPRPTENYGYTF
. TRBJ2-7 13 TRBV18 . TGTGCCAGCTCAGAAGGTCGACTCTACGAGCAGTACTTC CASSEGRLYEQYF
. TRBJ2-1 13 TRBV9 . TGTGCCAGCAGCGTAGACCCCTCCTCGGAGCAGTTCTTC CASSVDPSSEQFF
. TRBJ1-5 15 TRBV7-2 . TGTGCCAGCAGCTTAACCCGGGTCAGCAATCAGCCCCAGCATTTT CASSLTRVSNQPQHF
once TRBJ1-1 12 TRBV6-6 . TGTGCCAGCAGTTACGTCGGCAGGGGAGCTTTCTTT CASSYVGRGAFF
. TRBJ2-7 12 TRBV5-1 . TGCGCCAGCAGCTTCCTCTCCTACGAGCAGTACTTC CASSFLSYEQYF
. TRBJ2-5 14 TRBV29-1 . TGCAGCGTCCCAAGTCGGGGGACACAAGAGACCCAGTACTTC CSVPSRGTQETQYF
. TRBJ1-3 12 TRBV14 . TGTGCCACCAGTCCCCAGGGGAACACCATATATTTT CATSPQGNTIYF
once TRBJ2-7 14 TRBV30 TRBD1 TGTGCCTGGAGTCGCCAGGGGGTCGGGTACGAGCAGTACTTC CAWSRQGVGYEQYF
once TRBJ2-3 11 TRBV11-2 . TGTGCCAGCAGTTGGGGAGATACGCAGTATTTT CASSWGDTQYF
. TRBJ1-2 15 TRBV9 . TGTGCCAGCAGCGTAGGGTGGCAGGGGCTATATGGCTACACCTTC CASSVGWQGLYGYTF
. TRBJ2-3 15 TRBV5-1 . TGCGCCAGCAGCTTTGACGGTCAGAGCACAGATACGCAGTATTTT CASSFDGQSTDTQYF
. TRBJ2-1 14 TRBV2 TRBD2 TGTGCCAGCAGGACTAGCGGGAGTCACAATGAGCAGTTCTTC CASRTSGSHNEQFF
once TRBJ2-2 16 TRBV7-9 . TGTGCCAGCAGCTTTGAAGTAACCTTGGCCACCGGGGAGCTGTTTTTT CASSFEVTLATGELFF
. TRBJ2-2 14 TRBV5-1 . TGCGCCAGCAGCTTGGAACCAAACACCGGGGAGCTGTTTTTT CASSLEPNTGELFF
. TRBJ2-7 14 TRBV5-5 . TGTGCCAGCAGCTTGGTTGGATTAACCTACGAGCAGTACTTC CASSLVGLTYEQYF
. TRBJ1-1 14 TRBV14 . TGTGCCAGCAGCCCCCGACCCAGGCCCACTGAAGCTTTCTTT CASSPRPRPTEAFF
. TRBJ2-5 16 TRBV5-4 TRBD2 TGTGCCAGCAGCCCGGGACTAGCGGGACCTCAAGAGACCCAGTACTTC CASSPGLAGPQETQYF
. TRBJ2-1 18 TRBV28 . TGTGCCAGCAGTTTAGGCGGTTCGGGAGACGGACCGTACAATGAGCAGTTCTTC CASSLGGSGDGPYNEQFF
. TRBJ2-7 15 TRBV27 TRBD1 TGTGCCAGCAGTTTGCAGACAGGGGGTTTCTACGAGCAGTACTTC CASSLQTGGFYEQYF
once TRBJ2-1 15 TRBV7-9 TRBD2 TGTGCCAGCAGCTTAGCGGGAGGGCCTGACAATGAGCAGTTCTTC CASSLAGGPDNEQFF